A selection of T cell receptor beta chains follows, all from one sample in a study of PD-1 blockade in classical Hodgkin lymphoma. Libraries were prepared by immunoSEQ multiplex PCR; TCRdb keeps only in-frame clonotypes and omits some of them. Among 75,000 to 100,000 clones, around 80% were seen once, and the ten largest hold 9% to 15%. The specimen comprised peripheral blood mononuclear cells (PBMCs), sampled at baseline. The receptors derive from a human donor with classical Hodgkin lymphoma. The CDR3 runs from the conserved cysteine through the conserved F or W. D genes are given only for firm matches. The size entry is marked missing in some rows and otherwise reads once, few, many or a size class.

CAISDRALNTEAFF	TGTGCCATCAGTGACAGGGCTTTGAACACTGAAGCTTTCTTT	TRBV10-3	TRBJ1-1	NA	NA
CASSKRGAGWGYTF	TGTGCCAGCAGTAAGAGGGGAGCGGGTTGGGGCTACACCTTC	TRBV28	TRBJ1-2	NA	NA
CASSYSGGQAAYEQYF	TGTGCCAGCAGTTACTCTGGGGGACAGGCCGCCTACGAGCAGTACTTC	TRBV6-5	TRBJ2-7	TRBD1	NA
CASSLAPTTNTGELFF	TGTGCCAGCAGCTTAGCCCCAACTACCAACACCGGGGAGCTGTTTTTT	TRBV7-2	TRBJ2-2	NA	NA
CASSYEGATNEKLFF	TGTGCCAGCAGTTACGAGGGTGCAACTAATGAAAAACTGTTTTTT	TRBV6-6	TRBJ1-4	NA	NA
CASSLSGFSGNTIYF	TGTGCCAGCAGCTTGTCCGGGTTCTCTGGAAACACCATATATTTT	TRBV5-4	TRBJ1-3	NA	NA
CASAGTSGNYNEQFF	TGTGCCAGCGCCGGCACTAGCGGAAACTACAATGAGCAGTTCTTC	TRBV7-3	TRBJ2-1	TRBD2	NA
CASSQETSGLQETQYF	TGTGCCAGCAGCCAAGAAACTAGCGGGCTCCAAGAGACCCAGTACTTC	TRBV14	TRBJ2-5	TRBD2	NA
CASSDATGSTNEKLFF	TGCGCCAGCAGTGACGCGACAGGGAGTACTAATGAAAAACTGTTTTTT	TRBV10-1	TRBJ1-4	TRBD1	NA
CASSKVVGRTGNEQFF	TGTGCCAGCAGCAAGGTGGTTGGCAGGACGGGCAATGAGCAGTTCTTC	TRBV21-1	TRBJ2-1	NA	NA
CASSRGLDPSYEQYF	TGTGCCAGCAGCCGGGGACTTGACCCCTCCTACGAGCAGTACTTC	TRBV14	TRBJ2-7	NA	NA
CASSLVGTYEQYF	TGTGCCAGCAGCTTAGTGGGGACCTACGAGCAGTACTTC	TRBV13	TRBJ2-7	NA	NA
CASSLVAYEQYF	TGTGCCAGCAGTTTGGTAGCCTACGAGCAGTACTTC	TRBV6-5	TRBJ2-7	NA	NA
CASSQPRGVNSPLHF	TGCGCCAGCAGTCAGCCAAGGGGGGTTAATTCACCCCTCCACTTT	TRBV10-2	TRBJ1-6	NA	NA
CASSVGTTNTEAFF	TGCGCCAGCAGCGTTGGGACAACCAACACTGAAGCTTTCTTT	TRBV5-1	TRBJ1-1	NA	few
CASSPRGGTGEQYF	TGTGCCAGCAGCCCCAGGGGAGGTACGGGGGAGCAGTACTTC	TRBV5-4	TRBJ2-7	NA	once
CASIFQGIQETQYF	TGTGCCAGCATCTTCCAGGGGATACAAGAGACCCAGTACTTC	TRBV28	TRBJ2-5	NA	NA